These 26 T cell receptor beta chains were sequenced from one sample in a study of TIL therapy for anti-PD-1-resistant metastatic lung cancer. Time point indicated: pre-treatment sample, taken before nivolumab and TIL therapy. Pleural nodules or supraclavicular lymph nodes made up most of the excised metastases sampled. This was the immunoSEQ v3 assay. TCRdb's table, derived via immunoSEQ multiplex PCR, lists solely in-frame clones and lacks some. The sample has more than 90,000 clones, around 71% seen once. This specimen was tumor tissue, taken at baseline. The receptors here all came from a person aged 25 to 80 with non-small cell lung cancer.

The V gene is TRBV6-2 or TRBV6-3, the J gene TRBJ2-1; D gene ambiguous. This CDR3 has 13 residues. CDR1 is MNHEY and CDR2 is SVGEGT in the germline V gene. V was cut by 2 bases and J by 10 bases, with 12 bases left in between. This CDR3 is CASSYGQGLEQFF. The CDR3 DNA is TGTGCCAGCAGTTACGGTCAAGGATTAGAGCAGTTCTTC.

This clone has a handful of counts. The gene calls are TRBV7-8 and TRBJ2-1; D possibly corresponds to TRBD2 (5 bases). Germline CDR1 is SGHVS and CDR2 is FQNEAQ. With 5 bases removed from V and 3 bases from J, the gap between germline ends came to 11 bases. The CDR3 is 14 amino acids. The CDR3 sequence: CASSPLRGYNEQFF. The CDR3 DNA sequence: TGTGCCAGCAGCCCACTTCGGGGCTACAATGAGCAGTTCTTC.

The chain uses TRBV5-4 and TRBJ1-2, with D tentatively TRBD1 (6 bases). The germline V gene encodes CDR1 SGHNT and CDR2 YYREEE (reference sequence). V lost 4 bases and J 0 bases, leaving 13 bases between the germline ends. This CDR3 region has 15 residues. CDR3 DNA: TGTGCCAGCAGCCTAGGACAGAGGGCTAACTATGGCTACACCTTC. It yields the protein CASSLGQRANYGYTF.

J is TRBJ1-6 and V is TRBV28; tentatively, D is TRBD1 (5 bases). Germline CDR1 reads MDHEN; CDR2 reads SYDVKM. V dropped 3 bases and J dropped 2 bases, with 11 bases sitting between them. CDR3 length: 16 amino acids. In nucleotides, the CDR3 is TGTGCCAGCAGTTTCGAGGGGATTGCCTATAATTCACCCCTCCACTTT. Its protein is CASSFEGIAYNSPLHF.

The genes are TRBV9 and TRBJ2-2, with D maybe TRBD2 (6 bases). V shed 3 bases and J shed 6 bases, with 15 bases lying between them. CDR1 is SGDLS, CDR2 YYNGEE, per germline. The CDR3 runs 15 residues. CDR3 DNA sequence: TGTGCCAGCAGCGGCAGGGTTGGGGACTCCGGGGAGCTGTTTTTT. Its translation is CASSGRVGDSGELFF.

The chain carries TRBV4-2 and TRBJ2-5; D gene ambiguous. CDR1 and CDR2 (germline): LGHNA, YNFKEQ. The CDR3 spans 13 residues. V shed 5 bases and J shed 7 bases, with 14 bases lying between them. This chain's CDR3 is CASSATGSGTQYF. CDR3 nucleotide sequence: TGTGCCAGCAGCGCCACCGGATCTGGGACCCAGTACTTC.

The chain uses TRBV9 and TRBJ2-5; D is perhaps TRBD1 or TRBD2 (5 bases each). The germline CDR1 and CDR2 sequences are SGDLS and YYNGEE. The CDR3 consists of 15 residues. Between the trimmed V and J ends, which lost 0 bases and 5 bases, there was a span of 14 bases. The CDR3 DNA follows: TGTGCCAGCAGCGTAGCCGGGACCAAGGGGGAGACCCAGTACTTC. This translates into CASSVAGTKGETQYF.

The V and J genes are TRBV30 and TRBJ2-1; 9 positions agree with TRBD2. V trimming: 4 bases; J trimming: 3 bases; junction bases outside the gene matches: 7. This CDR3 is built from 15 residues. Germline assignment: CDR1 GTSNPN and CDR2 SVGIG (reference sequence). CDR3 loop: CAWKIGTSFYNEQFF. As DNA, the CDR3 is TGTGCCTGGAAGATCGGGACTAGCTTCTACAATGAGCAGTTCTTC.

The chain employs TRBV9 and TRBJ2-1; TRBD2 aligns across 11 bases. Trimming at V came to 0 bases and at J to 2 bases, leaving 1 base not matched to a gene. This CDR3 has 16 residues. Germline V lookup: CDR1 SGDLS, CDR2 YYNGEE. Written as DNA, the CDR3 is TGTGCCAGCAGCGTAGGTAGCGGGAGGGCCTACAATGAGCAGTTCTTC. Encoded protein: CASSVGSGRAYNEQFF.

The chain carries TRBV18 and TRBJ2-5; D gene unclear. Germline assignment: CDR1 KGHSH and CDR2 LQKENI. Trimming shortened V by 2 bases and J by 4 bases, and 5 bases separated the two germline ends. The CDR3 sequence is 12 residues long. The CDR3 nucleotides read TGTGCCAGCTCACCAGGCTTAGAGACCCAGTACTTC. Translated, it gives CASSPGLETQYF.

The chain has TRBV5-8 and TRBJ2-7, with 8 bases fitting TRBD1. The CDR3 length is 13 residues. V was clipped by 4 bases and J by 3 bases; unmatched bases: 3. Germline V lookup: CDR1 SGHTS, CDR2 YDEGEE. CDR3 coding DNA: TGTGCCAGCAGCATGGACAGGGTCTACGAGCAGTACTTC. Translating gives CASSMDRVYEQYF.

In its sample, this clone was seen a few times. The chain joins TRBV7-6 to TRBJ1-1; D perhaps matches TRBD1 (5 bases). CDR3 length: 14 residues. In germline, CDR1 is SGHVS, CDR2 FNYEAQ. Trimming cost V 4 bases and J 4 bases, with 13 bases left between them. The CDR3 region is CASSSRAGTTEAFF. In DNA, the CDR3 is TGTGCCAGCAGCTCAAGGGCGGGGACCACTGAAGCTTTCTTT.

V gene TRBV18 combines with J gene TRBJ1-2, with TRBD1 identical over 7 bases. CDR3 length: 15 amino acids. J lost 8 bases, V lost 3 bases, and 12 bases had no gene match. The germline V gene has CDR1 KGHSH and CDR2 LQKENI. The CDR3: CASSPYSGQPRGYTF. The CDR3 coding sequence is TGTGCCAGCTCACCCTACTCGGGACAGCCTCGGGGCTACACCTTC.

V and J are TRBV2 and TRBJ2-5; 9 bases are shared with TRBD1. Germline V gene data show CDR1 as SNHLY and CDR2 as FYNNEI. This CDR3 has 15 residues. With 7 bases clipped from V and 5 bases from J, the junction kept 11 bases outside the gene matches. The CDR3: CASNLGQGSFETQYF. The CDR3 coding sequence is TGTGCCAGCAACTTAGGACAGGGGAGTTTTGAGACCCAGTACTTC.

This clone was observed a handful of times. The chain uses TRBV28 and TRBJ1-5; 10 bases match TRBD1. CDR1 MDHEN and CDR2 SYDVKM come from the germline V gene. The CDR3 covers 15 residues. Losses at the gene ends were 6 bases for V and 5 bases for J; bases not matched to a gene: 7. The CDR3: CASRPGQGFYQPQHF. CDR3 bases: TGTGCCAGCAGGCCGGGACAGGGGTTTTATCAGCCCCAGCATTTT.

This sequence joins TRBV21-1 and TRBJ2-3. TRBV21-1 is given as a pseudogene. The CDR3 is 15 amino acids. The CDR3 DNA is TGTGCCAGCAGCAAATTACGACCTGATCGAGATACGCAGTATTTT. This translates into CASSKLRPDRDTQYF.

This rearrangement joins TRBV9 to TRBJ2-7; 7 nucleotides agree with TRBD1. After removal of 0 bases from V and 3 bases from J, the junction contained 9 bases not matched to a gene. The CDR3 sequence is 16 residues long. Germline loops: CDR1 SGDLS, CDR2 YYNGEE. The CDR3 loop is CASSVAGSGGVYEQYF. CDR3 DNA: TGTGCCAGCAGCGTAGCCGGGTCAGGGGGTGTCTACGAGCAGTACTTC. Looking up the rest from reference TRBV9 and TRBJ2-7 gives the full variable domain: DSGVTQTPKHLITATGQRVTLRCSPRSGDLSVYWYQQSLDQGLQFLIQYYNGEERAKGNILERFSAQQFPDLHSELNLSSLELGDSALYFCASSVAGSGGVYEQYFGPGTRLTVT.

The chain combines TRBV24-1 with TRBJ2-5, with D possibly matching TRBD2 (6 bases). Trimming cost V 5 bases and J 5 bases, with 14 bases left between them. The CDR3 length is 14 residues. Germline CDR1 and CDR2: KGHDR and SFDVKD. The CDR3 nucleotides read TGTGCCACCAGTGGTTCAGCTGGGAGGGAGACCCAGTACTTC. Protein sequence: CATSGSAGRETQYF.

The chain uses TRBV11-2 and TRBJ1-5, with unresolved D. CDR3 length: 14 residues. The germline V and J ends were trimmed by 0 bases and 0 bases, with 3 bases remaining between them. Germline V gene sequence: CDR1 SGHAT, CDR2 FQNNGV. CDR3 amino acids: CASSLEGSNQPQHF. The DNA for the CDR3 is TGTGCCAGCAGCTTAGAGGGTAGCAATCAGCCCCAGCATTTT.

This clone is a singleton in its sample. The J gene is TRBJ1-2, the V gene TRBV5-1; D unclear. V was clipped by 7 bases and J by 0 bases, with 13 bases between them. The CDR3 loop spans 14 amino acids. Per the germline V gene, CDR1 is SGHRS and CDR2 is YFSETQ. The CDR3 coding sequence is TGCGCCAGCGGCAAAACAGAAACTAACTATGGCTACACCTTC. It translates to CASGKTETNYGYTF.

There are a few counts of this clone. The chain recombines TRBV28 with TRBJ2-7; D call uncertain. The germline gives CDR1 MDHEN, CDR2 SYDVKM. V dropped 3 bases and J dropped 2 bases, with 11 bases sitting between them. The CDR3 runs 14 residues. This CDR3 reads CASSFGAKPYEQYF. CDR3 DNA: TGTGCCAGCAGTTTTGGTGCCAAACCCTACGAGCAGTACTTC.

This clone was observed a handful of times. The V gene is TRBV28, the J gene TRBJ1-3, with unresolved D. This CDR3 spans 15 amino acids. CDR1 is MDHEN and CDR2 is SYDVKM in the germline V gene. V shed 3 bases and J shed 0 bases, with 9 bases lying between them. CDR3 nucleotides: TGTGCCAGCAGTTTGGGAGGAAGCTCTGGAAACACCATATATTTT. Its protein is CASSLGGSSGNTIYF.

The chain couples TRBV7-9 to TRBJ2-1; no firm D call. The CDR3 runs to 12 residues. Per germline, CDR1 SEHNR and CDR2 FQNEAQ (reference sequence). V lost 5 bases and J 3 bases, leaving 5 bases between the germline ends. The CDR3 is CASSPFYNEQFF. The CDR3 bases are TGTGCCAGCAGCCCGTTCTACAATGAGCAGTTCTTC.

This clone was seen more than once but under ten times. The V and J genes are TRBV5-4 and TRBJ2-2; D might be TRBD1 or TRBD2, each matching 5 bases. Trimming pared 7 bases from V and 0 bases from J, leaving 16 bases between. The CDR3 totals 16 residues. Germline V gene lookup returns CDR1 SGHNT and CDR2 YYREEE (reference sequence). The DNA for the CDR3 is TGTGCCAGCCGGAGTCGGGTGGGGGCGAACACCGGGGAGCTGTTTTTT. The encoded protein is CASRSRVGANTGELFF.

This chain connects TRBV30 to TRBJ2-1; D unresolved. Trimming cost V 4 bases and J 9 bases, with 16 bases left between them. The germline V gene encodes CDR1 GTSNPN and CDR2 SVGIG (reference sequence). CDR3 length equals 13 residues. DNA for the CDR3: TGTGCCTGGACCCCGGGTGTGGCTATTGAGCAGTTCTTC. The encoded protein is CAWTPGVAIEQFF.

This chain joins TRBV11-3 and TRBJ2-3; TRBD1 might be the D (6 bases). This CDR3 has 17 residues. Per germline, CDR1 SGHNT and CDR2 YENEEA. The V and J ends lost 4 bases and 4 bases respectively, with 21 bases between them. CDR3 nucleotide sequence: TGTGCCAGCAGCTCCGCATCCGGGACAAAAGGGGCAGATACGCAGTATTTT. Residues: CASSSASGTKGADTQYF.